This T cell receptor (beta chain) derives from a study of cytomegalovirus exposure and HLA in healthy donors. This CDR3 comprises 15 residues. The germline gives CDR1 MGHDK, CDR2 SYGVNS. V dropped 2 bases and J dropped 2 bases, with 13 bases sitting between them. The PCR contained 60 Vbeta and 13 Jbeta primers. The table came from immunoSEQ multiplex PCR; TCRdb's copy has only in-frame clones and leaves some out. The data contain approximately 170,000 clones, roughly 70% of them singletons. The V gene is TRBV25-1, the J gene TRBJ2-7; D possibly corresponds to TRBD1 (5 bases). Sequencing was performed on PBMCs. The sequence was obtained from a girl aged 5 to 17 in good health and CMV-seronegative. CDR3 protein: CASSERLRTTYEQYF. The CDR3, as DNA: TGTGCCAGCAGTGAACGTCTACGGACAACCTACGAGCAGTACTTC.